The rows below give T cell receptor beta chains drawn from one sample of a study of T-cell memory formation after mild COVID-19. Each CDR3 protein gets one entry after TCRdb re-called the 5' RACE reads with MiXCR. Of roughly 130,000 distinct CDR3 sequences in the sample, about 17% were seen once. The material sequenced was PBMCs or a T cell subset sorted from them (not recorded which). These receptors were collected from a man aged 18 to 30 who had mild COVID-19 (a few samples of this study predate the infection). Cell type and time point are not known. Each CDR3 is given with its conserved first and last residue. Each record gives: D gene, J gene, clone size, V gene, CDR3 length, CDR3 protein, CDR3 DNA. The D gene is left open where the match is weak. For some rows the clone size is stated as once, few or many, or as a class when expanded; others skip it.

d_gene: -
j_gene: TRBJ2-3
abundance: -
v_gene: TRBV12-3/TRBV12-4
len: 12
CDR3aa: CASSLAGYTQYF
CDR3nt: TGTGCCAGCAGTTTGGCGGGGTATACGCAGTATTTT

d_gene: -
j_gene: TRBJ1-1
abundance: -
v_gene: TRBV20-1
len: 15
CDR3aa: CSARTNGQSNTEAFF
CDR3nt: TGCAGTGCTAGAACAAACGGACAGTCGAACACTGAAGCTTTCTTT

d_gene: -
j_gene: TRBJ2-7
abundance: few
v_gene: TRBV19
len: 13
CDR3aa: CASSRTVSYEQYF
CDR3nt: TGTGCCAGTAGTAGGACAGTGTCCTACGAGCAGTACTTC

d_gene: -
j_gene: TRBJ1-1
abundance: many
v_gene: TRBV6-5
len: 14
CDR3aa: CASSPPGGNTEAFF
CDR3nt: TGTGCCAGCAGTCCCCCGGGGGGGAATACTGAAGCTTTCTTT

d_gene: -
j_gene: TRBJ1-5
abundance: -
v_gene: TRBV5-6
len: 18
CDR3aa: CASSLGGRGFRSNQPQHF
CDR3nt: TGTGCCAGCAGCTTGGGGGGCAGGGGTTTTCGTAGCAATCAGCCCCAGCATTTT

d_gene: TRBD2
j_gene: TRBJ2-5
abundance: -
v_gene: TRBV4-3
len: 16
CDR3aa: CASSQEISGGKETQYF
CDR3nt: TGCGCCAGCAGCCAGGAAATTAGCGGGGGAAAAGAGACCCAGTACTTC

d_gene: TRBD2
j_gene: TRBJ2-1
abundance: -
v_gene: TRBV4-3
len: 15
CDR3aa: CASSPRLAGGHEQFF
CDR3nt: TGCGCCAGCAGCCCCCGACTAGCGGGGGGCCATGAGCAGTTCTTC

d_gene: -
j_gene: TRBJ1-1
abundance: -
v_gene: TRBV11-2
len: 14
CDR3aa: CASSLAGGETEAFF
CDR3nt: TGTGCCAGCAGCTTAGCTGGGGGGGAGACTGAAGCTTTCTTT

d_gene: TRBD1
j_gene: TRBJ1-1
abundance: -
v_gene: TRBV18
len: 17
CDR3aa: CASSPHSLGQGNTEAFF
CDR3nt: TGTGCCAGCTCACCCCACTCCTTAGGACAGGGGAACACTGAAGCTTTCTTT

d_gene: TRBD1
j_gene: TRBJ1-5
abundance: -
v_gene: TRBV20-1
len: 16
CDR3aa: CSVYEQGAYSNQPQHF
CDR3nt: TGCAGTGTCTATGAACAGGGGGCATATAGCAATCAGCCCCAGCATTTT

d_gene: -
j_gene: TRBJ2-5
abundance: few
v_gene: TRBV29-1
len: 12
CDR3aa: CSAWAAQETQYF
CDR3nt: TGCAGCGCTTGGGCAGCCCAAGAGACCCAGTACTTC

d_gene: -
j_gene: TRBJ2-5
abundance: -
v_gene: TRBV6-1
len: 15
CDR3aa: CASSEGTGPEGTQYF
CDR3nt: TGTGCCAGCAGTGAGGGAACCGGGCCTGAGGGGACCCAGTACTTC

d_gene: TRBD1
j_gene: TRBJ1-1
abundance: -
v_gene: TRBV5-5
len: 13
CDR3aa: CASSFFDRGEAFF
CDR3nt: TGTGCCAGCAGCTTCTTCGACAGGGGTGAAGCTTTCTTT

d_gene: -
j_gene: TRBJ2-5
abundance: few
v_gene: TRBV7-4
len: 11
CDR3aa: CANPGIETQYF
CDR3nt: TGTGCCAACCCTGGGATAGAGACCCAGTACTTC

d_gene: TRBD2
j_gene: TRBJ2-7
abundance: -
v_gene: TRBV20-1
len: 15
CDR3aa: CSARAPGGPGYEQYF
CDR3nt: TGCAGTGCTAGAGCCCCGGGGGGGCCAGGTTACGAGCAGTACTTC

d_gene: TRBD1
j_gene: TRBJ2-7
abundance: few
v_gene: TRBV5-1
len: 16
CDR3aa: CASRKTGGVLSYEQYF
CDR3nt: TGCGCCAGCAGAAAGACAGGGGGAGTCCTCTCCTACGAGCAGTACTTC

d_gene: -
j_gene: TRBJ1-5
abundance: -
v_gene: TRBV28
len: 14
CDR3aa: CACTERGSNQPQHF
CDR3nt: TGTGCCTGCACCGAGAGAGGGAGCAATCAGCCCCAGCATTTT

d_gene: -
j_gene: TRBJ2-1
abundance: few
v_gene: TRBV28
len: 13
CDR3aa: CASSQGGSNEQFF
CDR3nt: TGTGCCAGCAGCCAGGGTGGGTCGAATGAGCAGTTCTTC

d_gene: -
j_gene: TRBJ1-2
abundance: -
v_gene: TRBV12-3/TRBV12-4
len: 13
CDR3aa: CASSPTGAYGYTF
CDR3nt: TGTGCCAGCAGTCCGACAGGCGCCTATGGCTACACCTTC

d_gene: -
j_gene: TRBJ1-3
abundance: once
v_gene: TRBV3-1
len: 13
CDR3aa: CASSQEDTRAPDF
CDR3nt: TGTGCCAGCAGTCAGGAGGACACTCGCGCACCGGATTTT

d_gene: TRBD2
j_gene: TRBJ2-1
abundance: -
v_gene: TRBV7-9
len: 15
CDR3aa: CASSSNSGGALEQFF
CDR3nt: TGTGCCAGCAGCTCCAATAGCGGGGGGGCCCTTGAGCAGTTCTTC

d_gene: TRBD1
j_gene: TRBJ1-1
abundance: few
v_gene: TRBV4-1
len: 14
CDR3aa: CASRGTGMGTEAFF
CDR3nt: TGCGCCAGCAGGGGGACAGGGATGGGCACTGAAGCTTTCTTT

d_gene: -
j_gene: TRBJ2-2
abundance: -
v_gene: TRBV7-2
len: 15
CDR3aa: CASSLGGSRTGELFF
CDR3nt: TGTGCCAGCAGCCTGGGGGGCAGCCGCACCGGGGAGCTGTTTTTT

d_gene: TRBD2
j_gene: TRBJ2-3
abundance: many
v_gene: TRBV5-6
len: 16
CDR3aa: CASSFRLAGAEDTQYF
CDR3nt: TGTGCCAGCAGCTTCCGCCTAGCGGGGGCCGAAGATACGCAGTATTTT

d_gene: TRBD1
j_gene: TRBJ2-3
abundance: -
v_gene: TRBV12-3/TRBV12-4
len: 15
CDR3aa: CATKYRGTSTDTQYF
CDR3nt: TGTGCCACCAAATACAGGGGGACGAGCACAGATACGCAGTATTTT

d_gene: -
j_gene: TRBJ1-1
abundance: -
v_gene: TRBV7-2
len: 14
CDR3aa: CASSPGGSEVEAFF
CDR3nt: TGTGCCAGCAGCCCCGGGGGCTCCGAGGTTGAAGCTTTCTTT

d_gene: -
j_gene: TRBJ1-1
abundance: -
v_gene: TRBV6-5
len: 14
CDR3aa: CASRLPGPEGYAFF
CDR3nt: TGTGCCAGCAGATTACCCGGGCCCGAAGGGTATGCTTTCTTT

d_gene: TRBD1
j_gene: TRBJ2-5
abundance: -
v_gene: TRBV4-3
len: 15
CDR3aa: CASSQGQGKVETQYF
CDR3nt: TGCGCCAGCAGCCAAGGACAGGGGAAAGTGGAGACCCAGTACTTC

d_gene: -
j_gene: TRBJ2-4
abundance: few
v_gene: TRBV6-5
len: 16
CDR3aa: CASSYSFSRIKNIQYF
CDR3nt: TGTGCCAGCAGTTACTCCTTCAGCCGAATCAAAAACATTCAGTACTTC

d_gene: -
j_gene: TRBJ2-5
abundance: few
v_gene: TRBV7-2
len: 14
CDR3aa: CASSLDRGAETQYF
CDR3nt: TGTGCCAGCAGCTTAGACCGGGGCGCGGAGACCCAGTACTTC

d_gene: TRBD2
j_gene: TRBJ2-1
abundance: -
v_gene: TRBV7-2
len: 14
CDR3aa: CASRGAGGSYEQFF
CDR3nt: TGTGCCAGCCGCGGGGCGGGGGGGTCGTATGAGCAGTTCTTC

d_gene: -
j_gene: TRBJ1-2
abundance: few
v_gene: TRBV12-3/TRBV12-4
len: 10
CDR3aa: CASSRDRQFF
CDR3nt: TGTGCCAGCAGCCGTGACAGGCAATTCTTC

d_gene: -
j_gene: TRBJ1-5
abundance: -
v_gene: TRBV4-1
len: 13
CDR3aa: CASSQVRGYPQHF
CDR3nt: TGCGCCAGCAGCCAAGTTCGGGGCTACCCCCAGCATTTT